This T cell receptor (beta chain) was found in a study of blood T cell repertoires in COVID-19. For the study at large: In each case, the material was cDNA or gDNA derived from T cells, B-cell-depleted T cells, or PBMCs.

The repertoire was sequenced with immunoSEQ multiplex PCR; TCRdb's copy has only in-frame clones and lacks some. The sample lists 200,000 to 300,000 clones, approximately 80% occurring once. The trim removed 6 bases at V and 5 bases at J, leaving 9 bases unmatched. In germline, CDR1 is LGHNT, CDR2 FRNRAP. This CDR3 region has 17 residues. Seattle enrolled patients during active infection and tracked them longitudinally. The specimen was peripheral blood. The receptor was isolated from a woman older than 75 with COVID-19, enrolled during active disease. The chain carries TRBV12-5 and TRBJ2-3; 15 bases match TRBD2. CDR3 residues: CASGQGLAGGPIDTQYF. CDR3 DNA sequence: TGTGCTAGTGGCCAAGGACTAGCGGGGGGGCCGATAGATACGCAGTATTTT.